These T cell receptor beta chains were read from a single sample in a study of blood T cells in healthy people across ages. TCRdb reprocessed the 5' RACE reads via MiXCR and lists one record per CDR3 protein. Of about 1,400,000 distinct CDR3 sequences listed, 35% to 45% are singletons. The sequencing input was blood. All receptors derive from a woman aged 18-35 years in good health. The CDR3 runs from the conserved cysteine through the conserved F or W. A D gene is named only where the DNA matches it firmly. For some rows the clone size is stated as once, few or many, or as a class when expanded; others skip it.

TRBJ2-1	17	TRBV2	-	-	CASSGLWRESSHNEQFF	TGTGCCAGCAGTGGGTTGTGGAGGGAGAGCTCCCACAATGAGCAGTTCTTC
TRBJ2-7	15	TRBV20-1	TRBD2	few	CSAARFTSGSYEQYF	TGCAGTGCGGCGCGATTCACTAGCGGGTCCTACGAGCAGTACTTC
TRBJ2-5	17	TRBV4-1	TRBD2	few	CASSQDQLAGGGETQYF	TGCGCCAGCAGCCAAGATCAACTAGCGGGAGGTGGTGAGACCCAGTACTTC
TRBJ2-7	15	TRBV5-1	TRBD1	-	CASSLTGQASHEQYF	TGCGCCAGCAGCTTGACGGGACAGGCTTCCCACGAGCAGTACTTC
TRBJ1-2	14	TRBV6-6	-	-	CASSSGAWSYGYTF	TGTGCCAGCAGTTCGGGGGCCTGGTCGTATGGCTACACCTTC
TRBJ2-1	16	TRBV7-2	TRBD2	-	CASSAASGQRVYEQFF	TGTGCCAGCAGCGCCGCTAGCGGTCAGAGGGTATATGAGCAGTTCTTC
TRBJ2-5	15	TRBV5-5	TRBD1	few	CASSLLGTGGETQYF	TGTGCCAGCAGCTTGTTAGGGACAGGGGGTGAGACCCAGTACTTC
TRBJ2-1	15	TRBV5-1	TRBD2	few	CASSLASGGDNEQFF	TGCGCCAGCAGCTTGGCCAGCGGGGGGGATAATGAGCAGTTCTTC
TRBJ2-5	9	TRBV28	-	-	CASIETQYF	TGTGCCAGCATAGAGACCCAGTACTTC
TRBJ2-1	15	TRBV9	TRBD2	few	CASSVSGGAVGEQFF	TGTGCCAGCAGCGTAAGCGGGGGGGCCGTGGGTGAGCAGTTCTTC
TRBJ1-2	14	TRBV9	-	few	CASSPRRGDYGYTF	TGTGCCAGCAGCCCTCGCCGGGGTGATTATGGCTACACCTTC
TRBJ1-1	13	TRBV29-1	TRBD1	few	CSVLGQQNTEAFF	TGCAGCGTGCTGGGACAGCAGAACACTGAAGCTTTCTTT
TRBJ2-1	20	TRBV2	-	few	CASSYLQRNAEEGAYNEQFF	TGTGCCAGCAGTTACTTGCAACGGAACGCTGAGGAAGGGGCCTACAATGAGCAGTTCTTC